The TCR beta chain described here comes from a study of blood T cell repertoires in COVID-19. At the level of the study: Whether acute or convalescent, the COVID-19 samples came from the United States, Italy and Spain.

Some clones are missing from TCRdb's copy, which holds only in-frame ones; the method was immunoSEQ multiplex PCR. The sample consists of hundreds of thousands of clones, around nine tenths of them appearing once. Input material: peripheral blood. The sequence was obtained from an older woman who had recovered from COVID-19.

The CDR3 reads CASSVTDSGNTIYF. In DNA form, the CDR3 reads TGTGCCAGCAGCGTGACAGACTCTGGAAACACCATATATTTT. The gene calls are TRBV9 and TRBJ1-3; D may be TRBD1 (5 bases). V dropped 2 bases and J dropped 0 bases, with 6 bases sitting between them. The CDR3 spans 14 residues. Germline V gene sequence: CDR1 SGDLS, CDR2 YYNGEE. Full variable domain (missing parts from reference TRBV9 and TRBJ1-3): DSGVTQTPKHLITATGQRVTLRCSPRSGDLSVYWYQQSLDQGLQFLIQYYNGEERAKGNILERFSAQQFPDLHSELNLSSLELGDSALYFCASSVTDSGNTIYFGEGSWLTVV.